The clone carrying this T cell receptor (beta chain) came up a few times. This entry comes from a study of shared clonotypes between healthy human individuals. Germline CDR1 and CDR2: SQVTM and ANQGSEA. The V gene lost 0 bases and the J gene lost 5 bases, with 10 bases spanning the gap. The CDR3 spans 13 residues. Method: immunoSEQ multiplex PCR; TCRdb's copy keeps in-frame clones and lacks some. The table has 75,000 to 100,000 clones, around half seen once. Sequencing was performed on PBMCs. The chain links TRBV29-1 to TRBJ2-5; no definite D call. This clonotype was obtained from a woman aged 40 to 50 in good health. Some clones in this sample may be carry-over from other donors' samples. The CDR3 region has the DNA TGCAGCGTTGAAGACCGCAGTCTCGAGACCCAGTACTTC. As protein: CSVEDRSLETQYF.